This T cell receptor (beta chain) was retrieved from a study of blood T cells in healthy people across ages. The ends lost 2 bases at V and 3 bases at J; junction bases unmatched: 10. Per germline, CDR1 SGHRS and CDR2 YFSETQ. The CDR3 length is 16 residues. A sample-barcoded 5' primer and a J-beta primer mix were used in a second PCR of roughly 7 to 11 cycles. A tag from a template-switch adaptor with 12 random nucleotides marked each cDNA molecule. Paired-end reads containing CDR3 totaled no fewer than 2.5 million for each sample. Each CDR3 protein is one row after TCRdb ran MiXCR on the 5' RACE reads. The sample yields roughly 800,000 distinct CDR3 sequences, about 62% seen once.

This chain uses TRBV5-1 with TRBJ2-7, with 8 nucleotides matching TRBD2. The TCR sequence derives from a man younger than 45 in good health. Sequenced material: blood. The CDR3 loop reads CASSFLPGGPSYEQYF. The CDR3 coding sequence is TGCGCCAGCAGCTTTTTGCCGGGGGGGCCAAGCTACGAGCAGTACTTC.